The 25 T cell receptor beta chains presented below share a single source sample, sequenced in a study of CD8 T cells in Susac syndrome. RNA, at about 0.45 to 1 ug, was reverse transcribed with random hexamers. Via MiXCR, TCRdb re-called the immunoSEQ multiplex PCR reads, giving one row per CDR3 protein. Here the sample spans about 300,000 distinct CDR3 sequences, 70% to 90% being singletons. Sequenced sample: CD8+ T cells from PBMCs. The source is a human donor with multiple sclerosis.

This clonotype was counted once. The DNA for the CDR3 is TGCGCCAGCAGCCAGAGTGCGGGGCCTGACTATCAGCCCCAGCATTTT. As protein: CASSQSAGPDYQPQHF. This rearrangement joins TRBV4-3 to TRBJ1-5, with D possibly matching TRBD1 (5 bases). CDR1 is LGHNA and CDR2 is YSLEER in the germline V gene. This CDR3 has 16 residues. The V and J ends lost 3 bases and 5 bases respectively, with 17 bases between them.

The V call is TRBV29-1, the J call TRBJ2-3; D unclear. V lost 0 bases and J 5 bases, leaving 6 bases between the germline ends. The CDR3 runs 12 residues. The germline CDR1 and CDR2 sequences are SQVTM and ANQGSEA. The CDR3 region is CSVEELGDTQYF. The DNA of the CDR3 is TGCAGCGTTGAAGAGTTGGGAGATACGCAGTATTTT.

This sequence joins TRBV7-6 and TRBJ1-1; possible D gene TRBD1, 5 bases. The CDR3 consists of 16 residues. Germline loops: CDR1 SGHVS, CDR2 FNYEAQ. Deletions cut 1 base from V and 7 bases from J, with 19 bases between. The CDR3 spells CASSLVSLGPGVEAFF. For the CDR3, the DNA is TGTGCCAGCAGCTTAGTTAGTCTGGGGCCGGGCGTTGAAGCTTTCTTT.

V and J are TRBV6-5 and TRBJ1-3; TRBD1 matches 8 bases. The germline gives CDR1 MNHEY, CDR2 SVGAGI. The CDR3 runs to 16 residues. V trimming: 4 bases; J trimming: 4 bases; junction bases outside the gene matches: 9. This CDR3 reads CASSSPRTGIGNTIYF. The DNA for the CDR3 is TGTGCCAGCAGTTCCCCCAGGACAGGGATCGGAAACACCATATATTTT.

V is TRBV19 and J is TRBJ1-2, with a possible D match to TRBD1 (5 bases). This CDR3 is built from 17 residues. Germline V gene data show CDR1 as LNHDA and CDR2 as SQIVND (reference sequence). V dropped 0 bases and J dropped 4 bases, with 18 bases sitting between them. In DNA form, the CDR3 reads TGTGCCAGTAGTATAGATGATCCAGGACCCGGGGGCTATGGCTACACCTTC. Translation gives CASSIDDPGPGGYGYTF.

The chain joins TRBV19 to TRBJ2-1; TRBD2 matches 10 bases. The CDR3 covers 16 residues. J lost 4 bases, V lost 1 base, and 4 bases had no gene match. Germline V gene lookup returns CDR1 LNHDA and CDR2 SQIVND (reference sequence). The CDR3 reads CASSIGTSGLYNEQFF. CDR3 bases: TGTGCCAGTAGTATAGGGACTAGCGGATTATACAATGAGCAGTTCTTC.

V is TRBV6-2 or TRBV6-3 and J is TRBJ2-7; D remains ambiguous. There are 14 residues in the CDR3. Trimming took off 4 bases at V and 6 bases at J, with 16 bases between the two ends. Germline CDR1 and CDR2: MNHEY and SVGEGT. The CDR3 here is CASSSATQWSEQYF. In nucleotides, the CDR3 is TGTGCCAGCAGTTCCGCGACCCAGTGGAGCGAGCAGTACTTC.

The CDR3 region is CAGQTSVNEQFF. The DNA for the CDR3 is TGTGCCGGGCAAACTAGCGTCAATGAGCAGTTCTTC. V usage is TRBV7-9 and J usage is TRBJ2-1; 7 positions agree with TRBD2. The CDR3 length is 12 residues. The germline V gene has CDR1 SEHNR and CDR2 FQNEAQ (reference sequence). The V and J ends lost 11 bases and 6 bases, in that order; junction bases with no gene match: 7.

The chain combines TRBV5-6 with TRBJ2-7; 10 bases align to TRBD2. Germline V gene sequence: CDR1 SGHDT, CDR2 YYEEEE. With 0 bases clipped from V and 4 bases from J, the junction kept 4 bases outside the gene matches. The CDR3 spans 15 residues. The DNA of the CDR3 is TGTGCCAGCAGCTTGGGAGGACTAGCGGCTTACGAGCAGTACTTC. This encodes CASSLGGLAAYEQYF. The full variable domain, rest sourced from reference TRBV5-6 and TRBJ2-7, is DAGVTQSPTHLIKTRGQQVTLRCSPKSGHDTVSWYQQALGQGPQFIFQYYEEEERQRGNFPDRFSGHQFPNYSSELNVNALLLGDSALYLCASSLGGLAAYEQYFGPGTRLTVT.

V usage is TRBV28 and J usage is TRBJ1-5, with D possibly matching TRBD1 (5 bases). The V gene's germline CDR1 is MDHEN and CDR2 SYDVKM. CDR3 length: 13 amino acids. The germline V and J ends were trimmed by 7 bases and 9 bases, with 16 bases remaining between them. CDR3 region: CASTRGGAGPQHF. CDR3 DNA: TGTGCCAGCACCCGGGGCGGGGCGGGGCCCCAGCATTTT.

The CDR3 spells CASSSVGQGPYGYTF. The DNA for the CDR3 is TGTGCCAGCAGTTCCGTCGGCCAAGGGCCCTATGGCTACACCTTC. The J gene is TRBJ1-2, the V gene TRBV6-5; D remains unclear. The CDR3 has 15 residues. Germline V CDR1 and CDR2: MNHEY, SVGAGI. V lost 4 bases to trimming and J lost 4 bases, with 16 bases between them.

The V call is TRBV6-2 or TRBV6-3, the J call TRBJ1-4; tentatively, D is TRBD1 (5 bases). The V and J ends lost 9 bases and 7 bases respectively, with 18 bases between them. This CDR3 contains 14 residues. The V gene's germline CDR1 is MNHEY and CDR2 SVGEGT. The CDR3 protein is CASRPQEDVEKLFF. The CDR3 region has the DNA TGTGCCAGTAGACCACAGGAGGACGTTGAAAAACTGTTTTTT.

The CDR3 nucleotides are TGCAGTGCTCCTTCCGGGACCGGCGCGTGGGGAGCCCCAGATACGCAGTATTTT. Its protein product is CSAPSGTGAWGAPDTQYF. The chain uses TRBV20-1 and TRBJ2-3, with D tentatively TRBD1 or TRBD2 (5 bases each). V gave up 5 bases and J gave up 4 bases, with 28 bases separating them. The germline V gene encodes CDR1 DFQATT and CDR2 SNEGSKA (reference sequence). The CDR3 extends over 18 amino acids.

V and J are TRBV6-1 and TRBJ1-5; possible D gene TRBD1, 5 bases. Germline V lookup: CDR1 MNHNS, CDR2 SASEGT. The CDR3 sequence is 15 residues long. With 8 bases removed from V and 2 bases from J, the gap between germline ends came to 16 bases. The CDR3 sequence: CASLYEGLGNQPQHF. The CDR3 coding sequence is TGTGCCAGCCTCTATGAGGGACTCGGCAATCAGCCCCAGCATTTT.

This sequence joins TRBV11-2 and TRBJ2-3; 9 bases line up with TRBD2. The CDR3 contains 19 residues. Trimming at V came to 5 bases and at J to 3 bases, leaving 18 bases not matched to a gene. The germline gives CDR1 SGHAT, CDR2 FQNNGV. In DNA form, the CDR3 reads TGTGCCAGCAGCCCATTCCCCACTATCTCAGCGGGAGGTACAGATACGCAGTATTTT. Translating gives CASSPFPTISAGGTDTQYF.

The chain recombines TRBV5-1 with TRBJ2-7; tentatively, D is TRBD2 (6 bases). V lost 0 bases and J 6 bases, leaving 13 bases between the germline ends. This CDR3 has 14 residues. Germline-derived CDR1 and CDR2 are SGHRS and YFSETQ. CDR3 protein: CASSLVRGNLEQYF. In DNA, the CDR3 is TGCGCCAGCAGCTTGGTGCGCGGGAATCTCGAGCAGTACTTC. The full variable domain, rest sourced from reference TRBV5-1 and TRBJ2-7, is KAGVTQTPRYLIKTRGQQVTLSCSPISGHRSVSWYQQTPGQGLQFLFEYFSETQRNKGNFPGRFSGRQFSNSRSEMNVSTLELGDSALYLCASSLVRGNLEQYFGPGTRLTVT.

CDR3 protein: CASSPDFPNTGELFF. The CDR3, as DNA: TGTGCCAGCAGCCCGGACTTCCCGAACACCGGGGAGCTGTTTTTT. The chain combines TRBV5-6 with TRBJ2-2, with D possibly TRBD2 on 5 matching bases. The ends were cut back, 4 bases at V and 0 bases at J, with 10 bases in the middle. Germline values: CDR1 SGHDT, CDR2 YYEEEE. CDR3 length: 15 residues.

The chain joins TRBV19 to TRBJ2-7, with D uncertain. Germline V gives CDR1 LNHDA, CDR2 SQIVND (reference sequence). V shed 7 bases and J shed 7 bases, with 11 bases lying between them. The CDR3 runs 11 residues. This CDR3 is CASMSGKEQYF. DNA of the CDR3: TGTGCCAGTATGTCCGGTAAGGAGCAGTACTTC. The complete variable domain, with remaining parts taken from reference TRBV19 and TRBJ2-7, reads DGGITQSPKYLFRKEGQNVTLSCEQNLNHDAMYWYRQDPGQGLRLIYYSQIVNDFQKGDIAEGYSVSREKKESFPLTVTSAQKNPTAFYLCASMSGKEQYFGPGTRLTVT.

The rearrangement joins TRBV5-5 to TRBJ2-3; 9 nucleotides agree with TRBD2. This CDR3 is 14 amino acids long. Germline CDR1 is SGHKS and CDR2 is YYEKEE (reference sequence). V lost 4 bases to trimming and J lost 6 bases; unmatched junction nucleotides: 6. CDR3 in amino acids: CASSRLAEEDTQYF. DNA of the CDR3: TGTGCCAGCAGCCGACTAGCGGAAGAGGATACGCAGTATTTT. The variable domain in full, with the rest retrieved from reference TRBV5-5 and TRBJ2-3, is DAGVTQSPTHLIKTRGQQVTLRCSPISGHKSVSWYQQVLGQGPQFIFQYYEKEERGRGNFPDRFSARQFPNYSSELNVNALLLGDSALYLCASSRLAEEDTQYFGPGTRLTVL.

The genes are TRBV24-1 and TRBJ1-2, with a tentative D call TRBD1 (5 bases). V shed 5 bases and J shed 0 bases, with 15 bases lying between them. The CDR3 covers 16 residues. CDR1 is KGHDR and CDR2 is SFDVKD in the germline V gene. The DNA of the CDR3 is TGTGCCACCAGTGGACTCGATGGGGGTTCTAACTATGGCTACACCTTC. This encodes CATSGLDGGSNYGYTF.

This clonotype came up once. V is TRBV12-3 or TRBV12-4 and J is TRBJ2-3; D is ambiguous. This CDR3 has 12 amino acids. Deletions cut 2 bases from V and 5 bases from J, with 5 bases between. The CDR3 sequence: CASSLRKDTQYF. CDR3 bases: TGTGCCAGCAGTTTAAGGAAAGATACGCAGTATTTT.

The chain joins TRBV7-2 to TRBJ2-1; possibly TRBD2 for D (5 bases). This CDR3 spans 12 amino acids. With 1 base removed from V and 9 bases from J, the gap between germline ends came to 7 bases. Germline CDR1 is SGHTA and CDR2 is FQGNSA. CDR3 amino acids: CASSLVRGEQFF. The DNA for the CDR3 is TGTGCCAGCAGCTTAGTTCGGGGTGAGCAGTTCTTC.

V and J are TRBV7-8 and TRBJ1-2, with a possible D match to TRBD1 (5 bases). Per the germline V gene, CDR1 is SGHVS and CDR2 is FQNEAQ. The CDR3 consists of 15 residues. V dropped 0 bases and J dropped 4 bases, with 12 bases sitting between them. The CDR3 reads CASSLARGTLYGYTF. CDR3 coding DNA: TGTGCCAGCAGCTTAGCGCGGGGGACTCTCTATGGCTACACCTTC.

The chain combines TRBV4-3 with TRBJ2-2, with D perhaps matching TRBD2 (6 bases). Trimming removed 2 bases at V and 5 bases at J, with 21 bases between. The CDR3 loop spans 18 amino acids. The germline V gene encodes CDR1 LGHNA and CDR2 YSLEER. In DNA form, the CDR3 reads TGCGCCAGCAGCCAAAGCCTCAGGCGGGAAGGCGAGACCGGGGAGCTGTTTTTT. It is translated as CASSQSLRREGETGELFF.

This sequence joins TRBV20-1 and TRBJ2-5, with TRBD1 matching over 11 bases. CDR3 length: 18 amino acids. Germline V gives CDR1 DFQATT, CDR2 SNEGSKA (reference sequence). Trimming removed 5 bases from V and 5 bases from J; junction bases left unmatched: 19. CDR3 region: CSAPGQDRGLLQGETQYF. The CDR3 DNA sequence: TGCAGTGCTCCGGGGCAGGACAGGGGGCTTTTGCAGGGGGAGACCCAGTACTTC.